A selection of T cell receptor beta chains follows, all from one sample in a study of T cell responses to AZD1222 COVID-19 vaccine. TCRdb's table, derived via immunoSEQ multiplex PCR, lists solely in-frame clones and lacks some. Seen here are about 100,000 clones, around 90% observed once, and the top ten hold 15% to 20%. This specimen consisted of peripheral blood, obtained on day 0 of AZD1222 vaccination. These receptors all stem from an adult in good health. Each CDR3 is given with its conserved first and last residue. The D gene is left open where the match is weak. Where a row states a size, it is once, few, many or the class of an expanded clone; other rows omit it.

CDR3nt: TGTGCCAGTAGTATTGAAGGGGCCACCGATAGCAATCAGCCCCAGCATTTT
CDR3aa: CASSIEGATDSNQPQHF
v_gene: TRBV19
abundance: -
d_gene: -
j_gene: TRBJ1-5

CDR3nt: TGTGCCAGCAGTGCGACTAGCGGGACGCAGAATGAGCAGTTCTTC
CDR3aa: CASSATSGTQNEQFF
v_gene: TRBV28
abundance: -
d_gene: TRBD2
j_gene: TRBJ2-1

CDR3nt: TGTGCCAGCAGTGATATGGATACGCAGTATTTT
CDR3aa: CASSDMDTQYF
v_gene: TRBV6-1
abundance: few
d_gene: -
j_gene: TRBJ2-3

CDR3nt: TGTGCCAGCAGCTCTGGAGGGGCAGGGAAGGGCCCTCGAAACACCATATATTTT
CDR3aa: CASSSGGAGKGPRNTIYF
v_gene: TRBV11-2
abundance: -
d_gene: -
j_gene: TRBJ1-3

CDR3nt: TGTGCCAGCGGGAGTAATGGGGGCGATGAGCAGTTCTTC
CDR3aa: CASGSNGGDEQFF
v_gene: TRBV6-5
abundance: -
d_gene: -
j_gene: TRBJ2-1

CDR3nt: TGTGCCATCAGTGACCCTTCAGGGAGGAACACCGGGGAGCTGTTTTTT
CDR3aa: CAISDPSGRNTGELFF
v_gene: TRBV10-3
abundance: -
d_gene: -
j_gene: TRBJ2-2

CDR3nt: TGTGCCAGCAGCCGGAGTAGCGGGAGTTGGGCCGGGGAGCTGTTTTTT
CDR3aa: CASSRSSGSWAGELFF
v_gene: TRBV3-1/TRBV3-2
abundance: -
d_gene: TRBD2
j_gene: TRBJ2-2

CDR3nt: TGTGCCAGCAGCTATAGAGAGTATGGCTACACCTTC
CDR3aa: CASSYREYGYTF
v_gene: TRBV7-9
abundance: -
d_gene: -
j_gene: TRBJ1-2

CDR3nt: TGCGCCAGCAGCCCTCAAAGCTCCTACGAGCAGTACTTC
CDR3aa: CASSPQSSYEQYF
v_gene: TRBV4-1
abundance: few
d_gene: -
j_gene: TRBJ2-7

CDR3nt: TGTGCCACCAGCCCTCTCGGCTTACAAGAGACCCAGTACTTC
CDR3aa: CATSPLGLQETQYF
v_gene: TRBV15
abundance: -
d_gene: -
j_gene: TRBJ2-5

CDR3nt: TGTGCCAGCAGCATGGACAGCTATGGCTACACCTTC
CDR3aa: CASSMDSYGYTF
v_gene: TRBV11-1
abundance: -
d_gene: -
j_gene: TRBJ1-2

CDR3nt: TGCGCCAGCAGTCAAGAGACCGGGACGGAATCCTACAATGAGCAGTTCTTC
CDR3aa: CASSQETGTESYNEQFF
v_gene: TRBV23-1
abundance: -
d_gene: -
j_gene: TRBJ2-1

CDR3nt: TGTGCCAGCTCTAGCGGGAGGGCCGTCGCCTACAATGAGCAGTTCTTC
CDR3aa: CASSSGRAVAYNEQFF
v_gene: TRBV6-6
abundance: few
d_gene: TRBD2
j_gene: TRBJ2-1

CDR3nt: TGTGCCAGCAGTTTACCCCCTTCTGGGACAGGGTCGAACACTGAAGCTTTCTTT
CDR3aa: CASSLPPSGTGSNTEAFF
v_gene: TRBV28
abundance: -
d_gene: TRBD1
j_gene: TRBJ1-1

CDR3nt: TGTGCCAGCAGCCCGTGGAATTCCATAGGAGAGACCCAGTACTTC
CDR3aa: CASSPWNSIGETQYF
v_gene: TRBV28
abundance: -
d_gene: -
j_gene: TRBJ2-5

CDR3nt: TGTGCCAGCAGCCCCCAATTCCGACAGGCAAACACTGAAGCTTTCTTT
CDR3aa: CASSPQFRQANTEAFF
v_gene: TRBV5-5
abundance: -
d_gene: -
j_gene: TRBJ1-1

CDR3nt: TGTGCCAGCAGCTTAGGAGGGTTGGGCGGGGAGCTGTTTTTT
CDR3aa: CASSLGGLGGELFF
v_gene: TRBV11-1
abundance: -
d_gene: -
j_gene: TRBJ2-2

CDR3nt: TGTGCCTGGAAAATGAGTGCAACTAATGAAAAACTGTTTTTT
CDR3aa: CAWKMSATNEKLFF
v_gene: TRBV30
abundance: -
d_gene: -
j_gene: TRBJ1-4

CDR3nt: TGTGCCAGCCATAGGACAGAGACCTACGAGCAGTACTTC
CDR3aa: CASHRTETYEQYF
v_gene: TRBV6-5
abundance: once
d_gene: -
j_gene: TRBJ2-7

CDR3nt: TGTGCCAGCAGCCTAAATCTCCCGGGACAGGGGAACACTGAAGCTTTCTTT
CDR3aa: CASSLNLPGQGNTEAFF
v_gene: TRBV7-3
abundance: -
d_gene: TRBD1
j_gene: TRBJ1-1

CDR3nt: TGTGCCAGTAGTATTCGGCAGGCCCTTGGTGAAAAACTGTTTTTT
CDR3aa: CASSIRQALGEKLFF
v_gene: TRBV19
abundance: -
d_gene: -
j_gene: TRBJ1-4

CDR3nt: TGCGCCAGCAGAATCACTAGCGAGCAAGCAGATACGCAGTATTTT
CDR3aa: CASRITSEQADTQYF
v_gene: TRBV5-1
abundance: -
d_gene: TRBD2
j_gene: TRBJ2-3